This record looks at one T cell receptor (beta chain) sequence and its context. This sample was included in a study of OX40 agonist ivuxolimab in advanced cancers. Assay: immunoSEQ multiplex PCR; the TCRdb copy retains only in-frame clones and omits some. This table holds roughly 60,000 clones, 86% found once. V lost 7 bases and J 3 bases, leaving 7 bases between the germline ends. The CDR3 has 10 residues. From germline, CDR1 is DFQATT and CDR2 SNEGSKA (reference sequence). The chain has TRBV20-1 and TRBJ2-7; no firm D call. Sequenced material: CD4+ or CD8+ T cells sorted from blood, taken in a trial of the OX40 agonist ivuxolimab. The sequence came from an adult with an advanced solid tumor such as melanoma, head and neck, liver or kidney cancer. In nucleotides, the CDR3 is TGCAGTGTTAAGAGCTACGAGCAGTACTTC. It specifies CSVKSYEQYF.